The 17 T cell receptor beta chains below were found in one sample sequenced in a study of shared clonotypes between healthy human individuals. The method was immunoSEQ multiplex PCR; TCRdb's version includes in-frame clones alone and lacks a portion of them. The sample carries hundreds of thousands of clones, less than 80% recorded once. Sequencing was carried out using memory CD4+ T cells sorted from blood. Subset denoted: CD45RA-negative fraction. Receptors were obtained from a woman in her 30s in good health.

For the CDR3, the DNA is TGTGCCAGTAGTATGGGGCCGGACAGGGGCTACGAGCAGTACTTC. It specifies CASSMGPDRGYEQYF. The chain recombines TRBV19 with TRBJ2-7; 9 nucleotides align to TRBD1. CDR3 length: 15 amino acids. After removal of 3 bases from V and 3 bases from J, the junction contained 6 bases not matched to a gene. Germline CDR1 is LNHDA and CDR2 is SQIVND (reference sequence). Supplemented by reference TRBV19 and TRBJ2-7, the full variable domain reads DGGITQSPKYLFRKEGQNVTLSCEQNLNHDAMYWYRQDPGQGLRLIYYSQIVNDFQKGDIAEGYSVSREKKESFPLTVTSAQKNPTAFYLCASSMGPDRGYEQYFGPGTRLTVT.

V usage is TRBV7-2 and J usage is TRBJ2-5; weak D call: TRBD1 (5 bases). V shed 5 bases and J shed 5 bases, with 15 bases lying between them. Per the germline V gene, CDR1 is SGHTA and CDR2 is FQGNSA. CDR3 length: 14 residues. CDR3 DNA: TGTGCCAGCAGCCCCCCGGCAGGGTCGGAGACCCAGTACTTC. Translation: CASSPPAGSETQYF. Together with reference TRBV7-2 and TRBJ2-5, the CDR3 gives the full variable domain: GAGVSQSPSNKVTEKGKDVELRCDPISGHTALYWYRQSLGQGLEFLIYFQGNSAPDKSGLPSDRFSAERTGGSVSTLTIQRTQQEDSAVYLCASSPPAGSETQYFGPGTRLLVL.

A note on this clone: The sample holds other DNA sequences that translate to the same CDR3. The J gene is TRBJ2-5, the V gene TRBV5-6, with D unresolved. Germline V gene lookup returns CDR1 SGHDT and CDR2 YYEEEE. The CDR3 spans 11 residues. V gave up 2 bases and J gave up 5 bases, with 4 bases separating them. The CDR3 sequence: CASSLRETQYF. As DNA, the CDR3 is TGTGCCAGCAGCTTACGTGAGACCCAGTACTTC.

The J gene is TRBJ2-1, the V gene TRBV4-1; 9 bases are shared with TRBD1. Germline V lookup: CDR1 MGHRA, CDR2 YSYEKL. The V and J ends lost 0 bases and 4 bases, in that order; junction bases with no gene match: 4. The CDR3 contains 16 residues. CDR3 sequence (DNA): TGCGCCAGCAGCCAAGAGGGGACAGGGAGGTACAATGAGCAGTTCTTC. Translated, it gives CASSQEGTGRYNEQFF.

The J gene is TRBJ2-5, the V gene TRBV5-1; D might be TRBD2 (6 bases). This CDR3 has 16 amino acids. V lost 0 bases and J lost 2, with 14 bases in between. Looked up from germline, CDR1 is SGHRS and CDR2 is YFSETQ. Here the CDR3 DNA reads TGCGCCAGCAGCTTGGCCGCGGGGTCCGGACAAGAGACCCAGTACTTC. Its protein is CASSLAAGSGQETQYF. Variable domain in full (rest from reference TRBV5-1 and TRBJ2-5): KAGVTQTPRYLIKTRGQQVTLSCSPISGHRSVSWYQQTPGQGLQFLFEYFSETQRNKGNFPGRFSGRQFSNSRSEMNVSTLELGDSALYLCASSLAAGSGQETQYFGPGTRLLVL.

Regarding this clone: Other nucleotide sequences from this sample produce the same CDR3. The V and J genes are TRBV2 and TRBJ2-1; 8 nucleotides align to TRBD2. The ends lost 6 bases at V and 3 bases at J; junction bases unmatched: 1. CDR3 length: 13 amino acids. From germline, CDR1 is SNHLY and CDR2 FYNNEI. The CDR3 reads CASSLAGYNEQFF. The CDR3 DNA reads TGTGCCAGCAGCCTAGCGGGCTACAATGAGCAGTTCTTC.

The chain joins TRBV4-2 to TRBJ2-3, with 7 bases aligning to TRBD2. From germline, CDR1 is LGHNA and CDR2 YNFKEQ. J gave up 2 bases and V 2 bases, and 10 bases lay outside the gene matches. The CDR3 is 17 amino acids. For the CDR3, the DNA is TGTGCCAGCAGCCAAAATCCGGCTAGCGGAAACACAGATACGCAGTATTTT. It specifies CASSQNPASGNTDTQYF.

The V gene is TRBV6-1, the J gene TRBJ2-6; perhaps TRBD1 as D (5 bases). Trimming removed 4 bases from V and 2 bases from J, with 24 bases in between. CDR3 size: 20 residues. Germline loops: CDR1 MNHNS, CDR2 SASEGT. CDR3 in DNA: TGTGCCAGCAGTGGGGGTCAGCCGGCAGGGTCTTATCCTGGGGCCAACGTCCTGACTTTC. This translates into CASSGGQPAGSYPGANVLTF.

This chain links TRBV28 with TRBJ1-4, with D unclear. Germline V lookup: CDR1 MDHEN, CDR2 SYDVKM. V gave up 9 bases and J gave up 8 bases, with 13 bases separating them. CDR3 length equals 12 residues. CDR3 sequence: CASAEAEEKLFF. In DNA, the CDR3 is TGTGCCAGTGCCGAAGCGGAGGAAAAACTGTTTTTT. The variable domain in full, with the rest retrieved from reference TRBV28 and TRBJ1-4, is DVKVTQSSRYLVKRTGEKVFLECVQDMDHENMFWYRQDPGLGLRLIYFSYDVKMKEKGDIPEGYSVSREKKERFSLILESASTNQTSMYLCASAEAEEKLFFGSGTQLSVL.

This clone was seen just once. The J gene is TRBJ2-1, the V gene TRBV5-4; 10 nucleotides line up with TRBD1. V lost 4 bases to trimming and J lost 7 bases; unmatched junction nucleotides: 8. CDR1 and CDR2 (germline): SGHNT, YYREEE (reference sequence). The CDR3 sequence is 15 residues long. The CDR3, as DNA: TGTGCCAGCAGCCTGGACAGGGGGACGCGTAATGAGCAGTTCTTC. Residues: CASSLDRGTRNEQFF.

J is TRBJ2-1 and V is TRBV19; D is undetermined. The CDR3 covers 17 residues. The V end was cut by 5 bases, the J end by 0 bases, with 17 bases between. Looked up from germline, CDR1 is LNHDA and CDR2 is SQIVND (reference sequence). The CDR3 here is CASSPSSQWSSYNEQFF. CDR3 nucleotide sequence: TGTGCCAGTAGTCCCTCGTCTCAATGGAGCTCCTACAATGAGCAGTTCTTC.

The chain links TRBV6-1 to TRBJ2-7; the D gene is possibly TRBD1 (6 bases). The CDR3 has 13 residues. Germline CDR1 MNHNS, CDR2 SASEGT. Trimming took off 1 base at V and 6 bases at J, with 10 bases between the two ends. The CDR3 nucleotides read TGTGCCAGCAGTGAAGGGGGGCGCGCCGAGCAGTACTTC. As protein: CASSEGGRAEQYF.

This chain joins TRBV5-6 and TRBJ2-3; tentatively, D is TRBD1 or TRBD2 (5 bases each). V lost 2 bases and J 2 bases, leaving 12 bases between the germline ends. Germline assignment: CDR1 SGHDT and CDR2 YYEEEE. CDR3 length equals 15 residues. The CDR3 loop reads CASSFYGTNTDTQYF. The CDR3 DNA reads as TGTGCCAGCAGCTTTTACGGGACCAACACAGATACGCAGTATTTT. The full variable domain, in which reference TRBV5-6 and TRBJ2-3 provide the parts outside the CDR3, is DAGVTQSPTHLIKTRGQQVTLRCSPKSGHDTVSWYQQALGQGPQFIFQYYEEEERQRGNFPDRFSGHQFPNYSSELNVNALLLGDSALYLCASSFYGTNTDTQYFGPGTRLTVL.

The genes are TRBV5-4 and TRBJ2-2; possibly TRBD1 for D (6 bases). Germline lookup yields CDR1 SGHNT and CDR2 YYREEE (reference sequence). This CDR3 is 14 amino acids long. V was pared by 1 base and J by 4 bases, with 8 bases between. CDR3 DNA sequence: TGTGCCAGCAGCTTGAGAGGGGGCACCGGGGAGCTGTTTTTT. It encodes CASSLRGGTGELFF.

This clone was detected only a few times. J is TRBJ2-3 and V is TRBV7-7; a weak D match, TRBD2 (5 bases). The V and J ends lost 5 bases and 3 bases respectively, with 18 bases between them. CDR3 length: 16 residues. The germline gives CDR1 SSHAT, CDR2 FNYEAQ (reference sequence). The CDR3 DNA reads as TGTGCCAGCAGCGCTGCGGCCAGCGGATCGACAGATACGCAGTATTTT. Its protein is CASSAAASGSTDTQYF.

The V call is TRBV4-2, the J call TRBJ2-3; 11 bases map to TRBD2. V dropped 1 base and J dropped 0; count of bases not matched to a gene: 0. The CDR3 is 16 residues long. Germline V gives CDR1 LGHNA, CDR2 YNFKEQ. Here the CDR3 reads CASSQASGGSTDTQYF. DNA of the CDR3: TGTGCCAGCAGCCAAGCTAGCGGGGGGAGCACAGATACGCAGTATTTT.

The chain recombines TRBV6-5 with TRBJ2-7; D not resolved. There are 13 residues in the CDR3. Trimming pared 6 bases from V and 4 bases from J, leaving 13 bases between. Germline V lookup: CDR1 MNHEY, CDR2 SVGAGI. The CDR3 loop is CASSLPFLYEQYF. The CDR3 bases are TGTGCCAGCAGCCTCCCCTTCTTGTACGAGCAGTACTTC.